This T cell receptor beta chain was recovered during a study of blood T cell repertoires in COVID-19 (TCRdb year 2020). In the study overall: Samples covering the acute and convalescent phases of COVID-19 were provided by collaborators in the United States, Italy and Spain. The material from the prospective study consisted of cDNA or gDNA derived from T cells, B-cell-depleted T cells, or PBMCs. The dataset comprised deeply sampled blood TCRbeta repertoires from subjects exposed to, actively infected with, or recovered from COVID-19. A freely available public database, intended as a resource for researchers studying the immune response to SARS-CoV-2, is where the repertoires were released. The samples were drawn from the first 160 participants of the ongoing ImmuneRACE study and from some 1,300 subjects provided by 6 global collaborators. A de-identified subject ID, COVID-19 status, age in years and sex were almost always included in the sample metadata. Where available, HLA class I and class II types were obtained from metadata supplied by the sample provider rather than from assay-based typing.

The immunoSEQ Assay, a bias-controlled multiplex PCR, was used to amplify TCRbeta CDR3 regions from genomic DNA. The source study handled its data this way. Within the assay, amplification of reference gene primers was used to estimate how many nucleated cells each sample contained. To quantify the absolute abundance of each unique TCRbeta CDR3 rearrangement, sequence reads were collapsed and filtered. Productive Simpson clonality was computed per sample as the square root of Simpson's diversity index over productive rearrangements. In TCRdb, the immuneACCESS table is reduced to in-frame sequences with V and J assigned. These tables do not hold every clone; where another copy was compared, an unresolved V gene accounts for under half, and the others remain unexplained. Clone size and the V and J calls come from that table; the DNA yielded D and trimming. In this sample the table shows about 170,000 clones, approximately 90% of which occur a single time. The biggest ten clones account for more than 2% of the sample.

Regarding this clone: Its antigen is still unknown. The input lacks base qualities; no much larger clone sits a single base away.

The CDR3, from cysteine to phenylalanine, totals 16 residues. Of all the DNA, just the CDR3 is kept, 48 bases in frame from base 1. CDR1 SGHTA and CDR2 FQGNSA were looked up in the germline V gene. Relative to germline, V is missing 1 base and J is missing 9 bases, with 7 bases of the junction outside any gene match. The research as a whole found: How much clinical and demographic metadata was included differed by source and by participant, and the metadata was provided uncurated.

Samples from volunteer blood donors who had recovered from COVID-19 were contributed by a second Seattle source. The collaborating institutions used their own protocols to collect whole blood in K2EDTA tubes. Collaborator samples were shipped for TCRbeta analysis as frozen whole blood, isolated PBMCs, or DNA extracted from either sample type. This TCR derives from a man aged 50-59 years who had recovered from COVID-19. Rearrangement joined TRBV7-2 to TRBJ2-1; 12 bases in the middle match TRBD2. Sequenced input: peripheral blood. The CDR3 is CASSLGGLAGGGEQFF. The nucleotide sequence reads as follows: TGTGCCAGCAGCTTAGGAGGGCTAGCGGGAGGGGGTGAGCAGTTCTTC.